Below are 16 T cell receptor beta chains sequenced from a single sample in a study of CD8 T cells in ankylosing spondylitis. TCRdb re-analysed the 5' RACE reads in MiXCR, keeping a single row per CDR3 protein. This table holds around 210,000 distinct CDR3 sequences, roughly 8% found once. Sequencing input: blood, either unsorted or a sorted T cell fraction (not recorded which). These receptors all come from a female donor with ankylosing spondylitis or in good health (not recorded which).

This clonotype occurred many times. The chain employs TRBV7-2 and TRBJ1-2, with 9 bases aligning to TRBD1. Germline values: CDR1 SGHTA, CDR2 FQGNSA. J gave up 2 bases and V 5 bases, and 0 bases lay outside the gene matches. The CDR3 has 13 residues. The CDR3 DNA reads TGTGCCAGCAGCGGGACAGGGAACTATGGCTACACCTTC. Protein sequence: CASSGTGNYGYTF. Together with reference TRBV7-2 and TRBJ1-2, the CDR3 gives the full variable domain: GAGVSQSPSNKVTEKGKDVELRCDPISGHTALYWYRQSLGQGLEFLIYFQGNSAPDKSGLPSDRFSAERTGGSVSTLTIQRTQQEDSAVYLCASSGTGNYGYTFGSGTRLTVV.

The table lists this clonotype with many counts. The chain combines TRBV20-1 with TRBJ1-1; no clear D. The CDR3 length is 13 residues. V lost 2 bases, J lost 0 bases, and 7 bases lay in between. CDR1 DFQATT and CDR2 SNEGSKA come from the germline V gene (reference sequence). CDR3 loop: CSARYNLNTEAFF. The CDR3 region has the DNA TGCAGTGCTAGATATAACCTGAACACTGAAGCTTTCTTT.

At least ten counts were recorded for this clonotype. V and J are TRBV15 and TRBJ1-1; D remains unclear. V dropped 0 bases and J dropped 1 base, with 6 bases sitting between them. Germline V CDR1 and CDR2: LNHNV, YYDKDF (reference sequence). This CDR3 comprises 14 residues. The CDR3 protein is CATSRDPRNTEAFF. In nucleotides, the CDR3 is TGTGCCACCAGCAGAGATCCGCGGAACACTGAAGCTTTCTTT. The whole variable domain, filled in from reference TRBV15 and TRBJ1-1, reads DAMVIQNPRYQVTQFGKPVTLSCSQTLNHNVMYWYQQKSSQAPKLLFHYYDKDFNNEADTPDNFQSRRPNTSFCFLDIRSPGLGDTAMYLCATSRDPRNTEAFFGQGTRLTVV.

Ten or more counts support this clonotype. The chain is built from TRBV10-3 and TRBJ2-1, with D perhaps TRBD2 (6 bases). The CDR3 length is 12 residues. Germline-derived CDR1 and CDR2 are ENHRY and SYGVKD. Trimming removed 5 bases at V and 6 bases at J, with 8 bases between. CDR3 residues: CAISRDSNEQFF. CDR3 DNA sequence: TGTGCCATCAGTCGGGACTCCAATGAGCAGTTCTTC.

This clonotype has ten or more counts. The CDR3 sequence: CASSNGDRSTEAFF. The CDR3 DNA follows: TGCGCCAGCAGCAACGGGGACAGGAGCACTGAAGCTTTCTTT. The gene calls are TRBV5-1 and TRBJ1-1; TRBD1 agrees at 8 bases. The CDR3 length is 14 residues. J lost 4 bases, V lost 4 bases, and 6 bases had no gene match. Germline CDR1 and CDR2: SGHRS and YFSETQ.

This clonotype was picked up many times. V is TRBV29-1 and J is TRBJ2-2; 8 bases fit TRBD2. From germline, CDR1 is SQVTM and CDR2 ANQGSEA. The CDR3 is 13 residues long. V shed 7 bases and J 7 bases; nucleotides not matched to a gene: 8. The CDR3 loop is CSAGSGTSGELFF. In DNA form, the CDR3 reads TGCAGCGCCGGATCCGGGACTAGCGGGGAGCTGTTTTTT.

The chain joins TRBV7-3 to TRBJ1-6; 7 bases are a match to TRBD1. V lost 0 bases, J lost 10 bases, and 0 bases stayed unmatched. This CDR3 contains 13 residues. Germline assignment: CDR1 SGHTA and CDR2 FQGTGA. The CDR3: CASSLTGGSPLHF. The CDR3 DNA follows: TGTGCCAGCAGCTTAACAGGGGGCTCACCCCTCCACTTT. Filled out from reference TRBV7-3 and TRBJ1-6, the complete variable domain reads GAGVSQTPSNKVTEKGKYVELRCDPISGHTALYWYRQSLGQGPEFLIYFQGTGAADDSGLPNDRFFAVRPEGSVSTLKIQRTERGDSAVYLCASSLTGGSPLHFGNGTRLTVT.

This clonotype was found many times. The chain links TRBV7-6 to TRBJ2-2; TRBD2 might be the D (5 bases). Germline V CDR1 and CDR2: SGHVS, FNYEAQ. This CDR3 contains 17 residues. Trimming removed 5 bases at V and 2 bases at J, with 18 bases between. The CDR3 DNA reads TGTGCCAGCAGCCGCCCCCCCGGGATAGAAAACACCGGGGAGCTGTTTTTT. It yields the protein CASSRPPGIENTGELFF.

In this sample, this clonotype turned up many times. The V call is TRBV12-3 or TRBV12-4, the J call TRBJ1-5; 12 bases line up with TRBD1. The CDR3 runs 15 residues. The J segment lost 6 bases and the V segment lost 5 bases, leaving 5 bases of the junction unmatched. The CDR3 DNA follows: TGTGCCAGCAGTATGGGACAGGGGGCGGGTCAGCCCCAGCATTTT. Its translation: CASSMGQGAGQPQHF.

This clonotype was observed a handful of times. V is TRBV30 and J is TRBJ2-7; 9 bases are a match to TRBD2. J lost 5 bases, V lost 5 bases, and 16 bases had no gene match. This CDR3 has 16 amino acids. Germline V gene sequence: CDR1 GTSNPN, CDR2 SVGIG (reference sequence). CDR3: CAWAHGTSPGIDEQYF. The CDR3 region has the DNA TGTGCCTGGGCCCACGGGACTAGCCCCGGGATCGACGAGCAGTACTTC.

In its sample, this clonotype was seen many times. The chain links TRBV20-1 to TRBJ2-2; no clear D gene. Germline V gene lookup returns CDR1 DFQATT and CDR2 SNEGSKA (reference sequence). Trimming cost V 1 base and J 0 bases, with 9 bases left between them. This CDR3 is 15 amino acids long. In DNA, the CDR3 is TGCAGTGCTAGAGGGGCACCTACGAACACCGGGGAGCTGTTTTTT. This sequence encodes CSARGAPTNTGELFF.

Many counts were recorded for this clonotype. The rearrangement links TRBV6-2 or TRBV6-3 to TRBJ1-5; TRBD1 agrees at 8 bases. From germline, CDR1 is MNHEY and CDR2 SVGEGT. There are 13 residues in the CDR3. Trimming removed 11 bases from V and 5 bases from J; junction bases left unmatched: 8. The CDR3 here is CAGSDRGYQPQHF. In nucleotides, the CDR3 is TGTGCCGGATCAGACAGGGGTTATCAGCCCCAGCATTTT.

This clonotype occurred many times. The chain recombines TRBV11-2 with TRBJ1-5; no definite D call. Trimming took off 5 bases at V and 3 bases at J, with 20 bases between the two ends. This CDR3 comprises 17 residues. Germline CDR1 SGHAT, CDR2 FQNNGV. The CDR3, as DNA: TGTGCCAGCAGCCCCCGGGCAGATTCAGTGCCCAATCAGCCCCAGCATTTT. This sequence encodes CASSPRADSVPNQPQHF.

This clonotype was seen only a few times. The chain joins TRBV7-2 to TRBJ2-1; D is unresolved. Germline V lookup: CDR1 SGHTA, CDR2 FQGNSA. The CDR3 spans 12 residues. Deletions cut 5 bases from V and 6 bases from J, with 8 bases between. Written as DNA, the CDR3 is TGTGCCAGCAGCCCCCCGGTCAATGAGCAGTTCTTC. Translation gives CASSPPVNEQFF.

This clonotype has at least ten counts. The CDR3 sequence is CASSSWEAGTDTQYF. CDR3 in DNA: TGTGCCAGCAGCTCTTGGGAGGCTGGCACAGATACGCAGTATTTT. This chain uses TRBV7-8 with TRBJ2-3, with D perhaps matching TRBD2 (6 bases). The CDR3 extends over 15 amino acids. The ends were cut back, 4 bases at V and 1 base at J, with 12 bases in the middle. Germline lookup yields CDR1 SGHVS and CDR2 FQNEAQ.

This clonotype was observed many times. V gene TRBV5-1 combines with J gene TRBJ1-3, with unresolved D. There are 14 residues in the CDR3. Germline-derived CDR1 and CDR2 are SGHRS and YFSETQ. Trimming shortened V by 4 bases and J by 2 bases, and 10 bases separated the two germline ends. The CDR3 is CASSPRATGNTIYF. DNA for the CDR3: TGCGCCAGCAGCCCGCGGGCTACTGGAAACACCATATATTTT.